The subject of this entry is one T cell receptor (beta chain). V shed 8 bases, J shed 2 bases, and the junction held 3 bases outside the gene matches. This CDR3 region has 12 residues. The germline V gene encodes CDR1 MNHEY and CDR2 SVGEGT. This entry belongs to a study of blood T cell repertoires in COVID-19. Overall study: Samples representing acute and convalescent COVID-19 were sourced from the United States, Italy and Spain. PBMCs, B-cell-depleted T cells, or T cells were the source of the cDNA or gDNA that made up the material.

Methods used by the authors: Estimation of nucleated cell counts relied on the amplification of reference gene primers. Sequenced by immunoSEQ multiplex PCR; TCRdb stores in-frame clones only, minus some. That table gives V, J and clone size, and the DNA gave D and trimming. Found here are 77,000 or so clones, around 83% of them singletons; the top ten hold approximately 7%. Patients at the Seattle site were enrolled during active infection and followed longitudinally. The sample was peripheral blood. The TCR was taken from a man aged 30 to 39 with COVID-19, enrolled during active disease. This chain joins TRBV6-2 or TRBV6-3 and TRBJ2-7, with 7 bases lining up with TRBD2. The CDR3, as DNA: TGTGCCAGCTGCCGGGGGGCCTACGAGCAGTACTTC. Translation gives CASCRGAYEQYF.